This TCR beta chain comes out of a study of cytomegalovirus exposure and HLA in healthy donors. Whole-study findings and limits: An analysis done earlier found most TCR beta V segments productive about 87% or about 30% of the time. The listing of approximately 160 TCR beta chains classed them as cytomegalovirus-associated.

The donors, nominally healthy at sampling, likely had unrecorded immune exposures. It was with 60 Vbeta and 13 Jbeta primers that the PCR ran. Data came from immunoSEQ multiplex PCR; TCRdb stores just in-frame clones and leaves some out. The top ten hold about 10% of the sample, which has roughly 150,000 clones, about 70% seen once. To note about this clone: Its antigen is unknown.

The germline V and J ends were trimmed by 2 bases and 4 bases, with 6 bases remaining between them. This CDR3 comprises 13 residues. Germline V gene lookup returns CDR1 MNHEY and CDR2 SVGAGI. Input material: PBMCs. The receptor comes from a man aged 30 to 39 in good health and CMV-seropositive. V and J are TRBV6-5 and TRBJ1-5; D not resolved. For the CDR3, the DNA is TGTGCCAGCAGTTACGACACGAATCAGCCCCAGCATTTT. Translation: CASSYDTNQPQHF.